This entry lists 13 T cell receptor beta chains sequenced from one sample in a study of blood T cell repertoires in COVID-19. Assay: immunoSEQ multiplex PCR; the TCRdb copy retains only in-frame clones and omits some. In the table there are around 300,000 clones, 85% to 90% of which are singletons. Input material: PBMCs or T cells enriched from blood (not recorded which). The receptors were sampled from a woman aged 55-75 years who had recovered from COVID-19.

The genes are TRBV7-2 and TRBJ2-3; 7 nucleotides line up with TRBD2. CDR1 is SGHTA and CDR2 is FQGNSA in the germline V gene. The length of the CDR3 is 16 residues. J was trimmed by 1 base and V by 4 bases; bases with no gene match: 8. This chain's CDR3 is CASSSVAAGGTDTQYF. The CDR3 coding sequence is TGTGCCAGCAGCTCGGTAGCTGCGGGAGGCACAGATACGCAGTATTTT. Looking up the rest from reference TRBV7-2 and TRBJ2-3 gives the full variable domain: GAGVSQSPSNKVTEKGKDVELRCDPISGHTALYWYRQSLGQGLEFLIYFQGNSAPDKSGLPSDRFSAERTGGSVSTLTIQRTQQEDSAVYLCASSSVAAGGTDTQYFGPGTRLTVL.

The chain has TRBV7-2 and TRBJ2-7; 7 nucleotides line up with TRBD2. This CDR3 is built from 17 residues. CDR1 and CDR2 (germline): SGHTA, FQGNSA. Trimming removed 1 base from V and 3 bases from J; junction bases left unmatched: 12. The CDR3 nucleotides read TGTGCCAGCAGCTTAGGTCCAATAGGGAGGGGCGGCTACGAGCAGTACTTC. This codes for CASSLGPIGRGGYEQYF.

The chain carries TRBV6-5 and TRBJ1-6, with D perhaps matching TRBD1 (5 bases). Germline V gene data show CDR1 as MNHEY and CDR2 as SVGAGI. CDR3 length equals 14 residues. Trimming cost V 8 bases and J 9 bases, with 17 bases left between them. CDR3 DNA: TGTGCCAGCTGCTCGGGCCAGGGTGGTTCACCCCTCCACTTT. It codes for CASCSGQGGSPLHF.

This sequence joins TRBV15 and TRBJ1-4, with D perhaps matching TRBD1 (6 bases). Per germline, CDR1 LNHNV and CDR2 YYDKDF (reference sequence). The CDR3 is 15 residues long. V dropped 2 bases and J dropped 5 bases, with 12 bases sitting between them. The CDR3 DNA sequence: TGTGCCACCAGCAGATCCCGGACAGACAATGAAAAACTGTTTTTT. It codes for CATSRSRTDNEKLFF. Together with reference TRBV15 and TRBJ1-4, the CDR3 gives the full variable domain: DAMVIQNPRYQVTQFGKPVTLSCSQTLNHNVMYWYQQKSSQAPKLLFHYYDKDFNNEADTPDNFQSRRPNTSFCFLDIRSPGLGDTAMYLCATSRSRTDNEKLFFGSGTQLSVL.

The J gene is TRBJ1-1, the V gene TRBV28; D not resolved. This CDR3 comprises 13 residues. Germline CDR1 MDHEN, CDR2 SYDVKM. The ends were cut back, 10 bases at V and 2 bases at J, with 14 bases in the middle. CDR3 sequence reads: CATSVPENTEAFF. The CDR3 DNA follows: TGTGCCACCAGCGTACCAGAAAACACTGAAGCTTTCTTT. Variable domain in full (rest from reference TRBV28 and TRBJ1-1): DVKVTQSSRYLVKRTGEKVFLECVQDMDHENMFWYRQDPGLGLRLIYFSYDVKMKEKGDIPEGYSVSREKKERFSLILESASTNQTSMYLCATSVPENTEAFFGQGTRLTVV.

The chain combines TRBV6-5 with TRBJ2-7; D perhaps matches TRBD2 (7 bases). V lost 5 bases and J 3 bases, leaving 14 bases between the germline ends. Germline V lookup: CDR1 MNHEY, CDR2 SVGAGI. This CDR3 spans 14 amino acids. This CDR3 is CASSTGGGDYEQYF. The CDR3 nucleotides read TGTGCCAGCAGTACTGGGGGGGGCGACTACGAGCAGTACTTC.

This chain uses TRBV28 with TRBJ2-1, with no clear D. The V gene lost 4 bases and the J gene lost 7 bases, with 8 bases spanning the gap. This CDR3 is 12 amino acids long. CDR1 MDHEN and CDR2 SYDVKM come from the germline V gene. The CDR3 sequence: CASSSPGNEQFF. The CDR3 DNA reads TGTGCCAGCAGTTCCCCAGGAAATGAGCAGTTCTTC.

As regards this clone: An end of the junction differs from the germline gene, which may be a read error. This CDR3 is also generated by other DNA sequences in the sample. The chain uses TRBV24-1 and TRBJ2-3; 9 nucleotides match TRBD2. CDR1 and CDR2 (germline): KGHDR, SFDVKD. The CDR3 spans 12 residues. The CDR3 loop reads CATGTSTDTQYF. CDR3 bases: TGTGCCACCGGGACTAGCACCGATACGCAGTATTTT.

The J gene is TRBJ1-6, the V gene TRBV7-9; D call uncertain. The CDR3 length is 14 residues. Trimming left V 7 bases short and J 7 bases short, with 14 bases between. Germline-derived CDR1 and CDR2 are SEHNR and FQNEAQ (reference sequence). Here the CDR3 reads CASNRPGRNSPLHF. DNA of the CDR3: TGTGCCAGCAACCGTCCGGGGAGGAATTCACCCCTCCACTTT. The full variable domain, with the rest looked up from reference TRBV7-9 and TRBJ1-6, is DTGVSQNPRHKITKRGQNVTFRCDPISEHNRLYWYRQTLGQGPEFLTYFQNEAQLEKSRLLSDRFSAERPKGSFSTLEIQRTEQGDSAMYLCASNRPGRNSPLHFGNGTRLTVT.

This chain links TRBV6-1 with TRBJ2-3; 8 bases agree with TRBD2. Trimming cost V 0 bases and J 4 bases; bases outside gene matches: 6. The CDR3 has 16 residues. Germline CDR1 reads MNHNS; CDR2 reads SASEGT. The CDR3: CASSEAGTSGADTQYF. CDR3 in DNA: TGTGCCAGCAGTGAAGCAGGGACTAGTGGGGCAGATACGCAGTATTTT.

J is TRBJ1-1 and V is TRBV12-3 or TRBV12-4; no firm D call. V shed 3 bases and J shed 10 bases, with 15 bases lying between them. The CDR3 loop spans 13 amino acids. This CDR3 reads CASSLAGGSVAFF. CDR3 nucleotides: TGTGCCAGCAGTTTGGCGGGAGGGTCGGTAGCTTTCTTT.

CDR3: CASSATGTSGREQYF. In DNA, the CDR3 is TGTGCCAGCAGCGCGACCGGGACTAGCGGGAGGGAGCAGTACTTC. The rearrangement links TRBV5-4 to TRBJ2-7, with 15 bases identical to TRBD2. Germline V gene data show CDR1 as SGHNT and CDR2 as YYREEE (reference sequence). This CDR3 has 15 amino acids. Trimming took 4 bases from V and 7 from J; bases not matched to a gene: 6.

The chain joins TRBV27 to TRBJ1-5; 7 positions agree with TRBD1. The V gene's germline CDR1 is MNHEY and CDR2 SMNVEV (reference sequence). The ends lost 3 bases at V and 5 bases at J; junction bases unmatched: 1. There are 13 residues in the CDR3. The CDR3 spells CASSLTGYQPQHF. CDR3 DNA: TGTGCCAGCAGTTTGACAGGGTATCAGCCCCAGCATTTT.